The 30 T cell receptor beta chains listed next were all sequenced from one sample in a study of cytomegalovirus exposure and HLA in healthy donors. Primers for the PCR totalled 60 Vbeta and 13 Jbeta. Only in-frame clones appear in the TCRdb table, and some are missing; sequencing was by immunoSEQ multiplex PCR. The table records 150,000 to 200,000 clones, approximately 79% of them present only once. Sequenced material: PBMCs. Receptors originate from a man between 50 and 59 years old in good health and CMV-seropositive.

The V and J genes are TRBV5-1 and TRBJ2-3, with a weak D call TRBD1 (5 bases). Trimming took off 0 bases at V and 5 bases at J, with 13 bases between the two ends. The CDR3 runs to 15 residues. CDR1 and CDR2 (germline): SGHRS, YFSETQ. The CDR3 loop reads CASSLGAGYVDTQYF. The CDR3 nucleotides are TGCGCCAGCAGCTTGGGGGCAGGGTATGTAGATACGCAGTATTTT.

This clone was observed once. V is TRBV5-1 and J is TRBJ2-5; 7 bases line up with TRBD2. V trimming: 0 bases; J trimming: 5 bases; junction bases outside the gene matches: 7. The CDR3 loop spans 15 amino acids. Germline V gene lookup returns CDR1 SGHRS and CDR2 YFSETQ. The CDR3 is CASSLDPGGRETQYF. DNA for the CDR3: TGCGCCAGCAGCTTGGACCCGGGGGGTAGGGAGACCCAGTACTTC.

This chain connects TRBV11-2 to TRBJ1-1, with D unclear. The CDR3 runs to 13 residues. Trimming removed 5 bases from V and 1 base from J, with 8 bases in between. CDR1 is SGHAT and CDR2 is FQNNGV in the germline V gene. The CDR3 sequence: CASSRTENTEAFF. The CDR3 nucleotides are TGTGCCAGCAGCCGAACAGAGAACACTGAAGCTTTCTTT.

This rearrangement joins TRBV27 to TRBJ2-5, with 7 bases lining up with TRBD1. The end of the DNA fits TRBJ2-7 better, so the J call may be wrong. The CDR3 has 13 amino acids. Germline V CDR1 and CDR2: MNHEY, SMNVEV (reference sequence). CDR3 DNA sequence: TGTGCCAGCAGCCCAGGGGGACCCTACGAGCAGTACTTC. Its translation is CASSPGGPYEQYF.

This chain links TRBV6-5 with TRBJ1-1, with no clear D. This CDR3 has 13 amino acids. CDR1 is MNHEY and CDR2 is SVGAGI in the germline V gene. V gave up 6 bases and J gave up 1 base, with 9 bases separating them. The CDR3 coding sequence is TGTGCCAGCAGCCAAGTCGGGAACACTGAAGCTTTCTTT. This codes for CASSQVGNTEAFF.

The J gene is TRBJ2-7, the V gene TRBV6-1, with 7 bases lining up with TRBD1. After removal of 8 bases from V and 2 bases from J, the junction contained 6 bases not matched to a gene. Per the germline V gene, CDR1 is MNHNS and CDR2 is SASEGT. The CDR3 covers 13 residues. The chain's CDR3 is CASGTAQTYEQYF. CDR3 nucleotides: TGTGCCAGCGGGACAGCGCAGACCTACGAGCAGTACTTC.

The chain uses TRBV12-1 and TRBJ2-1; TRBD2 reflects the table's D call only, with no check against the DNA. TRBV12-1 is an annotated pseudogene. The CDR3 totals 16 residues. CDR3 region: CASSSPTSGGANEQFF. The CDR3 nucleotides are TGTGCCAGCAGCTCCCCGACTAGCGGGGGGGCGAACGAGCAGTTCTTC.

The rearrangement joins TRBV6-1 to TRBJ2-7; possibly TRBD1 for D (5 bases). Germline V gene lookup returns CDR1 MNHNS and CDR2 SASEGT. There are 14 residues in the CDR3. The germline V and J ends were trimmed by 1 base and 3 bases, with 10 bases remaining between them. The CDR3 nucleotides are TGTGCCAGCAGTGAAGGAAGGGGCAACTACGAGCAGTACGTC. Amino acid sequence: CASSEGRGNYEQYV.

Here the CDR3 DNA reads TGTGCCAGCAGCTTATATACGACAGGGGACCCCTACGAGCAGTACGTC. Protein: CASSLYTTGDPYEQYV. The V and J genes are TRBV11-2 and TRBJ2-7, with 8 bases matching TRBD1. CDR3 size: 16 residues. J gave up 2 bases and V 2 bases, and 8 bases lay outside the gene matches. The germline CDR1 and CDR2 sequences are SGHAT and FQNNGV.

This clone was counted a few times. This chain uses TRBV6-4 with TRBJ2-2, with a weak D call TRBD2 (6 bases). V was clipped by 3 bases and J by 4 bases, with 12 bases between them. Germline CDR1 is MRHNA and CDR2 is SNTAGT. The CDR3 runs 15 residues. CDR3 DNA: TGTGCCAGCAGTGAAGGAGGGTTTGCCACCGGGGAGCTGTTTTTT. Translating it yields CASSEGGFATGELFF.

Remarks on this clone: At one end, the junction sequence differs from germline, possibly due to a read error. The rearrangement uses TRBV7-9 and TRBJ2-1; D remains ambiguous. Germline CDR1 reads SEHNR; CDR2 reads FQNEAQ (reference sequence). This CDR3 spans 12 amino acids. The CDR3 loop is CSSSPRRLEQFF. The CDR3 DNA reads TGTTCCAGCAGCCCCAGACGACTCGAGCAGTTCTTC.

This clone is a singleton in its sample. The chain employs TRBV10-3 and TRBJ2-2; no definite D call. The CDR3 covers 17 residues. Trimming cost V 1 base and J 0 bases, with 12 bases left between them. The V gene's germline CDR1 is ENHRY and CDR2 SYGVKD. The CDR3 bases are TGTGCCATCAGTGAGTTATCGGGTGCTACGAACACCGGGGAGCTGTTTTTT. It is translated as CAISELSGATNTGELFF.

This clone has a single count. This rearrangement joins TRBV4-2 to TRBJ2-5; 14 nucleotides agree with TRBD2. Unmatched junction bases numbered 6, after V lost 1 base and J lost 2 bases. Per germline, CDR1 LGHNA and CDR2 YNFKEQ. The CDR3 sequence is 18 residues long. The CDR3 bases are TGTGCCAGCAGCCAAGGACTAGCGGGGGGGCAGTTTCAAGAGACCCAGTACTTC. Residues: CASSQGLAGGQFQETQYF.

The chain combines TRBV6-5 with TRBJ1-1, with a tentative D call TRBD1 (5 bases). The CDR3 sequence is 11 residues long. Germline CDR1 MNHEY, CDR2 SVGAGI. Between the trimmed V and J ends, which lost 7 bases and 5 bases, there was a span of 8 bases. The CDR3 sequence: CASNGGTEAFF. CDR3 DNA: TGTGCCAGCAATGGGGGGACTGAAGCTTTCTTT.

This chain connects TRBV27 to TRBJ2-5; TRBD2 matches at 10 bases. J gave up 1 base and V 2 bases, and 4 bases lay outside the gene matches. The length of the CDR3 is 16 residues. The germline gives CDR1 MNHEY, CDR2 SMNVEV (reference sequence). Here the CDR3 DNA reads TGTGCCAGCAGTTTAATTCGGACTAGCGGCCAAGAGACCCAGTACTTC. Protein: CASSLIRTSGQETQYF.

In this sample, this clone turned up a few times. The J gene is TRBJ2-5, the V gene TRBV4-1; 12 nucleotides line up with TRBD2. V trimming: 2 bases; J trimming: 5 bases; junction bases outside the gene matches: 6. The CDR3 sequence is 16 residues long. Germline V gene data show CDR1 as MGHRA and CDR2 as YSYEKL. CDR3 sequence: CASSQPGLAGRETQYF. The CDR3, as DNA: TGCGCCAGCAGCCAACCAGGACTAGCGGGGCGGGAGACCCAGTACTTC.

V is TRBV5-6 and J is TRBJ2-5; perhaps TRBD2 as D (5 bases). The V end lost 4 bases, the J end lost 1 base, and 17 bases lay between the germline ends. Germline assignment: CDR1 SGHDT and CDR2 YYEEEE. The CDR3 covers 16 residues. In DNA form, the CDR3 reads TGTGCCAGCAGCCTGGAGGCAGCCCGACTCCAAGAGACCCAGTACTTC. Protein product: CASSLEAARLQETQYF.

This clone was seen more than once but under ten times. V and J are TRBV19 and TRBJ1-1; D call uncertain. V lost 6 bases and J 5 bases, leaving 7 bases between the germline ends. The V gene's germline CDR1 is LNHDA and CDR2 SQIVND (reference sequence). The CDR3 has 11 residues. This chain's CDR3 is CASRRRTEAFF. The CDR3 bases are TGTGCCAGTAGAAGGCGGACTGAAGCTTTCTTT.

This clone was seen a handful of times. The chain recombines TRBV19 with TRBJ2-7; TRBD1 matches at 8 bases. The CDR3 has 14 amino acids. The germline V gene encodes CDR1 LNHDA and CDR2 SQIVND (reference sequence). V lost 7 bases and J lost 2; bases outside the gene matches: 7. The chain's CDR3 is CASTPGTGAYEQYF. CDR3 bases: TGTGCCAGTACTCCGGGGACAGGAGCCTACGAGCAGTACTTC.

This clone has only a few counts. The chain combines TRBV5-1 with TRBJ2-7; D might be TRBD1 (6 bases). CDR3 length: 13 residues. The V gene lost 4 bases and the J gene lost 3 bases, with 11 bases spanning the gap. Germline V gene sequence: CDR1 SGHRS, CDR2 YFSETQ. CDR3 DNA sequence: TGCGCCAGCAGCGGACAGACCTTCTACGAGCAGTACTTC. Translation gives CASSGQTFYEQYF.

V usage is TRBV21-1 and J usage is TRBJ1-5. TRBV21-1 is classified as a pseudogene. This CDR3 contains 14 residues. DNA for the CDR3: TGTGCCAGCAGCGGGACTCGAGGGGTCCAGCCCCAGCATTTT. As protein: CASSGTRGVQPQHF.

This sequence joins TRBV7-2 and TRBJ2-1; 11 nucleotides match TRBD2. CDR3 length: 15 amino acids. Germline CDR1 is SGHTA and CDR2 is FQGNSA. Unmatched junction bases numbered 8, after V lost 4 bases and J lost 9 bases. The CDR3 DNA reads as TGTGCCAGCAGCTCACTTAGCGGGGGGGCAGTTGAGCAGTTCTTC. Translating it yields CASSSLSGGAVEQFF.

The rearrangement links TRBV6-5 to TRBJ1-1; TRBD1 aligns across 8 bases. Germline V gene sequence: CDR1 MNHEY, CDR2 SVGAGI. Losses at the gene ends were 6 bases for V and 3 bases for J; bases not matched to a gene: 9. This CDR3 region has 15 residues. The CDR3 loop is CASSTGQGGYTEAFF. The CDR3 DNA reads TGTGCCAGCAGCACCGGACAGGGCGGATACACTGAAGCTTTCTTT.

The DNA of the CDR3 is TGTGCCAGCAGAGGACAGTCCAAGAACACCGGGGAGCTGTTTTTT. It specifies CASRGQSKNTGELFF. The chain joins TRBV9 to TRBJ2-2; possible D gene TRBD1, 6 bases. V was cut by 5 bases and J by 1 base, with 12 bases left in between. The CDR3 has 15 residues. Germline lookup yields CDR1 SGDLS and CDR2 YYNGEE.

The J gene is TRBJ1-2, the V gene TRBV18; D possibly corresponds to TRBD1 (5 bases). Germline V lookup: CDR1 KGHSH, CDR2 LQKENI. The CDR3 covers 13 residues. Trimming removed 2 bases at V and 7 bases at J, with 11 bases between. This CDR3 is CASSPGRAGGYTF. CDR3 sequence (DNA): TGTGCCAGCTCACCAGGCAGGGCTGGTGGCTACACCTTC.

This clone was counted a few times. This sequence joins TRBV4-3 and TRBJ2-5; 9 nucleotides line up with TRBD2. Losses at the gene ends were 1 base for V and 5 bases for J; bases not matched to a gene: 8. Germline CDR1 and CDR2: LGHNA and YSLEER. The CDR3 length is 16 residues. CDR3 in amino acids: CASSQGRAGGQETQYF. Written as DNA, the CDR3 is TGCGCCAGCAGCCAAGGGCGGGCGGGGGGGCAGGAGACCCAGTACTTC.

The V and J genes are TRBV28 and TRBJ1-2; 9 bases are a match to TRBD1. Losses at the gene ends were 8 bases for V and 6 bases for J; bases not matched to a gene: 16. Germline CDR1 is MDHEN and CDR2 is SYDVKM. There are 16 residues in the CDR3. The CDR3 here is CASHRTAVDRGNGYTF. The CDR3 DNA reads as TGTGCCAGCCACCGGACGGCCGTGGACAGGGGTAATGGCTACACCTTC.

The chain has TRBV28 and TRBJ2-7; 13 bases are a match to TRBD2. Per germline, CDR1 MDHEN and CDR2 SYDVKM. Trimming took 3 bases from V and 5 from J; bases not matched to a gene: 1. The CDR3 extends over 14 amino acids. In DNA form, the CDR3 reads TGTGCCAGCAGTTTTGGGACTAGCGGGAACGAGCAGTACGTC. It codes for CASSFGTSGNEQYV.

The V gene is TRBV2, the J gene TRBJ1-2; D may be TRBD1 (6 bases). CDR3 length: 14 amino acids. Germline V gene data show CDR1 as SNHLY and CDR2 as FYNNEI. Trimming left V 0 bases short and J 13 bases short, with 18 bases between. CDR3 bases: TGTGCCAGCAGTGAAGCGGCAGGGGCCGATCTGCTCACCTTC. Amino acids: CASSEAAGADLLTF.

The chain employs TRBV28 and TRBJ2-7, with D perhaps matching TRBD2 (6 bases). V lost 8 bases, J lost 2 bases, and 13 bases lay in between. The CDR3 has 13 residues. Germline CDR1 reads MDHEN; CDR2 reads SYDVKM. CDR3 in DNA: TGTGCCAGCCGCCCCGCGGGGACCTACGAGCAGTACTTC. The encoded protein is CASRPAGTYEQYF.